This TCR beta chain was recorded in a study of response to subunit inactivated influenza vaccine. This clonotype has only a few counts. Its antigen remains unknown. Study findings and constraints: Authors suggested that a seasonal influenza vaccination recruits few new T cells each time.

TCRdb re-analysed the RT-PCR reads in MiXCR, keeping a single row per CDR3 protein. Seen here are about 520,000 distinct CDR3 sequences, about 25% observed once, and the top ten hold over 1.5%. The TCR originated in a man aged 50 to 59 who received an inactivated influenza vaccine. Specimen: CD4+ T cells sorted from PBMCs, collected roughly 5 days after vaccination.

Here the CDR3 DNA reads TGTGCCATCAGTGGGGCATTTGCGGCTTACAATGAGCAGTTCTTC. Protein: CAISGAFAAYNEQFF. The chain combines TRBV10-3 with TRBJ2-1; D is unresolved. CDR3 size: 15 residues. V lost 4 bases and J 4 bases, leaving 14 bases between the germline ends. Looked up from germline, CDR1 is ENHRY and CDR2 is SYGVKD.